The present T cell receptor beta chain was sequenced within a study of cytomegalovirus exposure and HLA in healthy donors. The study's findings and limits: Analysis performed later showed TCR beta chains linked to HLA being more clonally expanded than equally common others. An ancestry cluster, one associated with Asian ancestry, reportedly showed fewer N-insertions than the approximately 670-donor mean in a later analysis. Some TCR beta chains (over 150 of them) were listed as cytomegalovirus-associated.

In germline, CDR1 is WNHNN, CDR2 SYGVQD (reference sequence). The V end was cut by 7 bases, the J end by 8 bases, with 27 bases between. The CDR3 length is 17 residues. About this clone itself: No antigen is known for it.

With 60 Vbeta and 13 Jbeta primers, the PCR was carried out. The method was immunoSEQ multiplex PCR; TCRdb's version includes in-frame clones alone and lacks a portion of them. The sample yields under 200,000 clones, around 73% seen once. This sequence was found in a man in his sixties in good health and CMV-seronegative. The chain couples TRBV10-1 to TRBJ1-5; D gene uncertain. The material sequenced was PBMCs. CDR3 in amino acids: CASTRVPPGSGEEPQHF. For the CDR3, the DNA is TGCGCCAGCACCCGGGTCCCTCCCGGGTCCGGAGAGGAGCCCCAGCATTTT.